This T cell receptor (beta chain) was observed in a study of T cells in Graves' hyperthyroidism and ophthalmopathy. Broader study findings: In the analysis, a 13 V-J model separated ophthalmopathy from stable hyperthyroidism.

Germline assignment: CDR1 MNHNS and CDR2 SASEGT. The CDR3 runs to 16 residues. V dropped 3 bases and J dropped 0; count of bases not matched to a gene: 5. For Graves' hyperthyroidism to be stable, ophthalmopathy could not progress within 18 months. A patient was excluded if there was uncontrolled infection, other autoimmune disease, pregnancy or lactation. The authors obtained PBMCs from about 9 ml of fresh peripheral blood. As regards this clonotype: Its specificity is not known. A read error is possible here, since a much larger clone lies one base away. The conserved phenylalanine or tryptophan normally closing the CDR3 is absent here, so this likely arose from a read error.

Using RNA transcripts as the source, TCR beta CDR3 regions were amplified. The primer set for the first-round RT-PCR of the TCR CDR3 was HTBI. TCRdb called the multiplex PCR reads again in MiXCR, with one record for every CDR3 protein. The repertoire holds hundreds of thousands of distinct CDR3 sequences, with 15% to 19% as singletons. This chain uses TRBV6-1 with TRBJ2-3; 8 nucleotides agree with TRBD2. The sequence came from a woman under 30 with Graves' hyperthyroidism. The source material was blood. The CDR3 loop is CASSDLIAGSTDTQYS. The CDR3 nucleotides are TGTGCCAGCAGTGATTTAATAGCGGGAAGCACAGATACGCAGTATTCT.